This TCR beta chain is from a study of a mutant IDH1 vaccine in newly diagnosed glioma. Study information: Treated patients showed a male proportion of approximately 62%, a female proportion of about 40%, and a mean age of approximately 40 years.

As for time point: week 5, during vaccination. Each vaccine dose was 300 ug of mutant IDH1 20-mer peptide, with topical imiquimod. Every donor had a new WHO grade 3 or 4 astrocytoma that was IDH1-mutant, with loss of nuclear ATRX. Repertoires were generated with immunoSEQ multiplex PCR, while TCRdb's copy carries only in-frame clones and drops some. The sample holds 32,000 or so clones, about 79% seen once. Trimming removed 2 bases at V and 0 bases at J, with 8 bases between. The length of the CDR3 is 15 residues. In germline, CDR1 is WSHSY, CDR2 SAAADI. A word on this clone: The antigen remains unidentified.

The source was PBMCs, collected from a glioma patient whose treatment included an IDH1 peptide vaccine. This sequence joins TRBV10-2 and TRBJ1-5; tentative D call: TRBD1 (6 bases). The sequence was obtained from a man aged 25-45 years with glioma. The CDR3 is CASSEGQHSNQPQHF. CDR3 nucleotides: TGCGCCAGCAGTGAGGGACAGCATAGCAATCAGCCCCAGCATTTT.